Below are 26 T cell receptor beta chains sequenced from a single sample in a study of blood T cell repertoires in COVID-19. Assay used: immunoSEQ multiplex PCR; TCRdb lists only in-frame clones, some missing. The table shows 75,000 to 95,000 clones, with 70% to 85% occurring only once. Sequenced sample: peripheral blood. The receptors were sampled from a man between 60 and 75 years old with acute or convalescent COVID-19.

This chain joins TRBV19 and TRBJ2-1, with 9 bases lining up with TRBD2. The trim removed 0 bases at V and 6 bases at J, leaving 9 bases unmatched. CDR3 size: 17 residues. Germline V CDR1 and CDR2: LNHDA, SQIVND (reference sequence). The CDR3 spells CASSIDQERGAPNEQFF. In nucleotides, the CDR3 is TGTGCCAGTAGTATAGATCAGGAGCGGGGGGCCCCCAATGAGCAGTTCTTC.

This chain joins TRBV3-1 (or the pseudogene TRBV3-2) and TRBJ2-3; D is unclear. The CDR3 extends over 16 amino acids. Germline V gives CDR1 LGHDT, CDR2 YNNKEL (reference sequence). V lost 2 bases, J lost 1 base, and 13 bases lay in between. CDR3 loop: CASSQSTVWGTDTQYF. In DNA form, the CDR3 reads TGTGCCAGCAGCCAATCTACAGTCTGGGGCACAGATACGCAGTATTTT.

This chain links TRBV27 with TRBJ1-1; a weak D match, TRBD1 (5 bases). CDR3 size: 15 residues. Germline V gene lookup returns CDR1 MNHEY and CDR2 SMNVEV (reference sequence). V was shortened by 3 bases and J by 1 base, with 12 bases between the two germline ends. The DNA for the CDR3 is TGTGCCAGCAGTTTTTCCAGGGCCCCGAACACTGAAGCTTTCTTT. It encodes CASSFSRAPNTEAFF.

CDR3 sequence (DNA): TGCGCCAGCCGACCCGCAGGGGGAAGAAACACCGGGGAGCTGTTTTTT. Amino acids: CASRPAGGRNTGELFF. The V and J genes are TRBV5-1 and TRBJ2-2; TRBD1 matches at 7 bases. The CDR3 has 16 residues. The germline CDR1 and CDR2 sequences are SGHRS and YFSETQ. After removal of 7 bases from V and 2 bases from J, the junction contained 11 bases not matched to a gene.

The chain has TRBV29-1 and TRBJ1-2, with unresolved D. The V and J ends lost 0 bases and 9 bases respectively, with 11 bases between them. Per germline, CDR1 SQVTM and CDR2 ANQGSEA. The CDR3 sequence is 12 residues long. This CDR3 reads CSVEDIGRRYTF. CDR3 DNA sequence: TGCAGCGTTGAAGATATAGGGAGGCGCTACACCTTC.

The genes are TRBV3-1 (or the pseudogene TRBV3-2) and TRBJ2-7; the D gene is possibly TRBD2 (6 bases). Per germline, CDR1 LGHDT and CDR2 YNNKEL (reference sequence). CDR3 length: 16 residues. Trimming removed 1 base at V and 2 bases at J, with 15 bases between. The CDR3 region is CASSQGSGEVAYEQYF. CDR3 bases: TGTGCCAGCAGCCAAGGCTCTGGGGAGGTTGCCTACGAGCAGTACTTC.

This rearrangement joins TRBV5-8 to TRBJ1-1; D is uncertain. Germline assignment: CDR1 SGHTS and CDR2 YDEGEE. The germline V and J ends were trimmed by 7 bases and 0 bases, with 10 bases remaining between them. The CDR3 contains 13 residues. The CDR3 bases are TGTGCCAGCGCTTGGCAGTTGAACACTGAAGCTTTCTTT. Amino acids: CASAWQLNTEAFF. Complete variable domain (other parts from reference TRBV5-8 and TRBJ1-1): EAGVTQSPTHLIKTRGQQATLRCSPISGHTSVYWYQQALGLGLQFLLWYDEGEERNRGNFPPRFSGRQFPNYSSELNVNALELEDSALYLCASAWQLNTEAFFGQGTRLTVV.

The chain links TRBV18 to TRBJ2-3, with 9 bases that match TRBD1. Germline CDR1 is KGHSH and CDR2 is LQKENI. Trimming took 4 bases from V and 1 from J; bases not matched to a gene: 3. The CDR3 loop spans 15 amino acids. The CDR3 loop is CASSQGQGGTDTQYF. The CDR3 DNA is TGTGCCAGCTCACAGGGACAGGGCGGCACAGATACGCAGTATTTT.

This sequence joins TRBV7-2 and TRBJ1-1, with 11 bases fitting TRBD1. V was clipped by 2 bases and J by 1 base; unmatched bases: 3. The V gene's germline CDR1 is SGHTA and CDR2 FQGNSA. The CDR3 spans 16 residues. The CDR3 DNA reads as TGTGCCAGCAGCTTATCCGGGACAGGGGGGAACACTGAAGCTTTCTTT. Its protein is CASSLSGTGGNTEAFF.

The CDR3 bases are TGTGCCAGCAGTGGCGGCCTCCAGCCCCAGCATTTT. Its translation: CASSGGLQPQHF. The chain recombines TRBV28 with TRBJ1-5; D ambiguous. CDR1 and CDR2 (germline): MDHEN, SYDVKM. CDR3 length equals 12 residues. Between the trimmed V and J ends, which lost 5 bases and 7 bases, there was a span of 9 bases.

The rearrangement links TRBV10-3 to TRBJ2-7; D not resolved. This CDR3 contains 12 residues. The germline V and J ends were trimmed by 1 base and 4 bases, with 5 bases remaining between them. Germline assignment: CDR1 ENHRY and CDR2 SYGVKD. The DNA of the CDR3 is TGTGCCATCAGTGAGTACGGGTACGAGCAGTACGTC. Amino acids: CAISEYGYEQYV.

The chain combines TRBV4-1 with TRBJ2-3, with 14 nucleotides matching TRBD2. Looked up from germline, CDR1 is MGHRA and CDR2 is YSYEKL. The trim removed 2 bases at V and 3 bases at J, leaving 13 bases unmatched. This CDR3 has 20 residues. CDR3 loop: CASSQPGLAGAGGVTDTQYF. The CDR3 DNA follows: TGCGCCAGCAGCCAACCGGGACTAGCGGGGGCCGGTGGAGTTACAGATACGCAGTATTTT.

This chain's CDR3 is CASSLIPRVQGVSLIQPQHF. The CDR3 bases are TGTGCCAGCAGCTTAATCCCCCGGGTACAGGGGGTCTCCCTCATTCAGCCCCAGCATTTT. The V and J genes are TRBV7-8 and TRBJ1-5; 8 bases fit TRBD1. CDR1 and CDR2 from the germline V gene are SGHVS and FQNEAQ. The CDR3 runs 20 residues. The V segment lost 2 bases and the J segment 6 bases; nucleotides outside the gene matches: 21.

CDR3 region: CSVDRGRGGELFF. Here the CDR3 DNA reads TGCAGCGTTGATAGGGGCCGAGGAGGGGAGCTGTTTTTT. The J gene is TRBJ2-2, the V gene TRBV29-1; TRBD1 is a possible D gene (5 bases). The V gene's germline CDR1 is SQVTM and CDR2 ANQGSEA. V shed 3 bases and J shed 8 bases, with 13 bases lying between them. This CDR3 has 13 residues.

This chain links TRBV12-3 or TRBV12-4 with TRBJ2-5; D gene uncertain. CDR3 length equals 12 residues. Deletions cut 5 bases from V and 3 bases from J, with 7 bases between. CDR3 sequence reads: CASSGRKETQYF. The CDR3 bases are TGTGCCAGCAGTGGGCGTAAAGAGACCCAGTACTTC.

CDR3 in amino acids: CASSWAVYEQYF. CDR3 nucleotides: TGTGCCAGCAGCTGGGCAGTCTACGAGCAGTACTTC. V usage is TRBV7-9 and J usage is TRBJ2-7; no clear D gene. V lost 4 bases, J lost 3 bases, and 7 bases lay in between. The germline CDR1 and CDR2 sequences are SEHNR and FQNEAQ (reference sequence). The CDR3 consists of 12 residues.

V and J are TRBV7-2 and TRBJ2-5; no clear D. The V end was cut by 2 bases, the J end by 5 bases, with 6 bases between. The germline CDR1 and CDR2 sequences are SGHTA and FQGNSA. CDR3 length: 12 residues. The CDR3 nucleotides are TGTGCCAGCAGCTTATCTTCTGAGACCCAGTACTTC. This codes for CASSLSSETQYF. Full variable domain (missing parts from reference TRBV7-2 and TRBJ2-5): GAGVSQSPSNKVTEKGKDVELRCDPISGHTALYWYRQSLGQGLEFLIYFQGNSAPDKSGLPSDRFSAERTGGSVSTLTIQRTQQEDSAVYLCASSLSSETQYFGPGTRLLVL.

The gene calls are TRBV7-9 and TRBJ2-3; possible D gene TRBD2, 7 bases. Germline-derived CDR1 and CDR2 are SEHNR and FQNEAQ (reference sequence). V was clipped by 4 bases and J by 8 bases, with 19 bases between them. The CDR3 is 15 amino acids. The CDR3 region is CASSSPRGGVGTQYF. In DNA, the CDR3 is TGTGCCAGCAGCTCCCCCCGAGGGGGGGTTGGTACGCAGTATTTT.

The rearrangement links TRBV6-6 to TRBJ1-1, with 12 bases identical to TRBD1. Germline lookup yields CDR1 MNHNY and CDR2 SVGAGI (reference sequence). The CDR3 spans 15 residues. The trim removed 2 bases at V and 3 bases at J, leaving 1 base unmatched. The CDR3 nucleotides read TGTGCCAGCAGTTACAGGGACAGGGGGCACACTGAAGCTTTCTTT. It codes for CASSYRDRGHTEAFF.

The V call is TRBV28, the J call TRBJ2-2; possible D gene TRBD2, 6 bases. The CDR3 is made up of 16 amino acids. Trimming removed 5 bases at V and 3 bases at J, with 16 bases between. CDR1 and CDR2 (germline): MDHEN, SYDVKM. The CDR3 nucleotides read TGTGCCAGCAGTGGGGGGTATGACCTCTACACCGGGGAGCTGTTTTTT. It specifies CASSGGYDLYTGELFF.

J is TRBJ2-1 and V is TRBV4-1; a possible D gene is TRBD1 (6 bases). Trimming stripped 3 bases from V and 5 bases from J, with 20 bases between. Germline V gene sequence: CDR1 MGHRA, CDR2 YSYEKL. CDR3 size: 17 residues. The CDR3 bases are TGCGCCAGCAGCCATGTGAGCGGTCCAGGGGCTCACAATGAGCAGTTCTTC. As protein: CASSHVSGPGAHNEQFF.

The chain uses TRBV4-3 and TRBJ1-5, with D uncertain. Per the germline V gene, CDR1 is LGHNA and CDR2 is YSLEER. The CDR3 contains 13 residues. Trimming took off 0 bases at V and 5 bases at J, with 5 bases between the two ends. As DNA, the CDR3 is TGCGCCAGCAGCCAAGACTTAGATCAGCCCCAGCATTTT. This gives the protein CASSQDLDQPQHF.

J is TRBJ2-2 and V is TRBV4-3; D might be TRBD1 (5 bases). The length of the CDR3 is 17 residues. The germline V gene encodes CDR1 LGHNA and CDR2 YSLEER. V lost 1 base, J lost 6 bases, and 18 bases lay in between. Written as DNA, the CDR3 is TGCGCCAGCAGCCAAGTGTGGTTCAGGGAAAGGGCCGGGGAGCTGTTTTTT. Residues: CASSQVWFRERAGELFF.

The gene calls are TRBV2 and TRBJ1-5; D not certain. In germline, CDR1 is SNHLY, CDR2 FYNNEI. The CDR3 is 14 residues long. V was pared by 0 bases and J by 3 bases, with 6 bases between. CDR3 in DNA: TGTGCCAGCAGTGAAGCGAGGCTCAATCAGCCCCAGCATTTT. This encodes CASSEARLNQPQHF.

The rearrangement links TRBV6-5 to TRBJ1-4, with 10 bases aligning to TRBD1. J was trimmed by 9 bases and V by 2 bases; bases with no gene match: 6. The germline gives CDR1 MNHEY, CDR2 SVGAGI. This CDR3 region has 15 residues. DNA for the CDR3: TGTGCCAGCAGTTACGGGGGACAGGGGACTCAAAAACTGTTTTTT. Its translation is CASSYGGQGTQKLFF.

The V and J genes are TRBV24-1 and TRBJ2-4; 9 positions agree with TRBD1. This CDR3 region has 15 residues. Per germline, CDR1 KGHDR and CDR2 SFDVKD. Trimming at V came to 5 bases and at J to 6 bases, leaving 7 bases not matched to a gene. The CDR3 coding sequence is TGTGCCACCAGTGTTGGCGGGGGACAGGGAAACATTCAGTACTTC. Its translation: CATSVGGGQGNIQYF.